This T cell receptor (beta chain) was documented in a study of blood T cell repertoires in COVID-19. Looking at the study overall: COVID-19 samples from acute and convalescent phases originated in the United States, Italy and Spain. Sources were T cells, B-cell-depleted T cells, or PBMCs; the material itself was cDNA or gDNA.

The CDR3 is made up of 14 amino acids. Patients of the Seattle cohort, enrolled during active infection, were followed longitudinally. Assay: immunoSEQ multiplex PCR; the TCRdb copy retains only in-frame clones and omits some. Of about 68,000 clones detected, 75% to 95% appear once; the ten largest clones hold 7.3%. The chain combines TRBV21-1 with TRBJ1-2; TRBD1 is the table's D call, not checked against the DNA. TRBV21-1 is a known pseudogene. The source is a man aged 35-49 years with COVID-19, enrolled during active disease. Sequenced input: peripheral blood. The CDR3 nucleotides are TGTGCCAGCAGACGAGGACAGCTTAACTATGGCTACACCTTC. The encoded protein is CASRRGQLNYGYTF.